This T cell receptor (beta chain) was sequenced in a study of cytomegalovirus exposure and HLA in healthy donors. General study findings and limits: Among the most significant clusters, several appeared linked to common viral pathogens in a later analysis. Approximately 160 TCR beta chains were listed as cytomegalovirus-associated. Most sequenced TCRs were rare (though some public TCRs occurred in many donors). Productive status was seen about 90% or about 30% of the time for most TCR beta V segments in an earlier analysis.

It was with 60 Vbeta and 13 Jbeta primers that the PCR ran. Assay: immunoSEQ multiplex PCR; the TCRdb copy retains only in-frame clones and omits some. The sample includes 150,000 to 200,000 clones, over 75% of them seen just once. Remarks on this clone: Its antigen is unidentified.

The germline V gene has CDR1 MNHEY and CDR2 SMNVEV (reference sequence). The CDR3 totals 17 residues. Trimming removed 6 bases from V and 3 bases from J, with 24 bases in between. Specimen: PBMCs. The clonotype was recovered from a girl under three years old in good health and CMV-seronegative. The chain joins TRBV27 to TRBJ2-7, with D possibly TRBD2 on 6 matching bases. CDR3 bases: TGTGCCAGCAGCCATTCCGGGACTCCCGATTATAACTACGAGCAGTACTTC. This codes for CASSHSGTPDYNYEQYF.